Below, one TCR beta chain is given with its context. V shed 0 bases and J shed 8 bases, with 18 bases lying between them. This CDR3 has 16 amino acids. Germline CDR1 and CDR2: LGHNA and YSLEER. The sample is drawn from a study of CD8+CD57+ T cells in acquired aplastic anemia. Genomic DNA was employed as the template in profiling TCR beta VDJ and CDR3. TCRdb independently ran MiXCR on the reads; one entry per CDR3 protein. The sample holds around 180,000 distinct CDR3 sequences, around 60% seen once. Material for sequencing was sorted CD4+, CD8+, or CD8+CD57+ T cells (not recorded which) from PBMCs. The TCR comes from a human donor in good health. V gene TRBV4-3 combines with J gene TRBJ2-3, with D tentatively TRBD2 (5 bases). CDR3 DNA: TGCGCCAGCAGCCAAGATTGGGCACGGGGTCCCGGTACGCAGTATTTT. Residues: CASSQDWARGPGTQYF.